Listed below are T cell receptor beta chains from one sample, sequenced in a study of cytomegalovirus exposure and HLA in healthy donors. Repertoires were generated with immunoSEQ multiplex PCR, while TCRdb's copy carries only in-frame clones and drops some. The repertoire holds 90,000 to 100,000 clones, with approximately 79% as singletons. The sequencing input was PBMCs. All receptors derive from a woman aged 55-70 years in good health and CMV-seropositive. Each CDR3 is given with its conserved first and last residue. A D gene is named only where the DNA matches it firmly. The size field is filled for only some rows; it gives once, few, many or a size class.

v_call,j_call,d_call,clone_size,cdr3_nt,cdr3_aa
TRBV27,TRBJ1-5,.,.,TGTGCCAGCAGTTTATCGGGGCCCAATCGTCCCCAGCATTTT,CASSLSGPNRPQHF
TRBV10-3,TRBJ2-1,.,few,TGTGCCATCAGTGCGAGAGATGAGCAGTTCTTC,CAISARDEQFF
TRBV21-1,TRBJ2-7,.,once,TGTGCCAGCCCAGGACAGGGGATTGGCGAGCAGTACTTC,CASPGQGIGEQYF
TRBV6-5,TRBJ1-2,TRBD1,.,TGTGCCAGCAGTTCCTGGGACAGGGCTTCTGGCTACACCTTC,CASSSWDRASGYTF
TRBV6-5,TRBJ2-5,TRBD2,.,TGTGCCAGCAGTCCAGGACTAGCGGGAGAGACCCAGTACTTC,CASSPGLAGETQYF
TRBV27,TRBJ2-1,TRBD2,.,TGTGCCAGCAGTTTGGGCGGGGGCTACAATGAGCAGTTCTTC,CASSLGGGYNEQFF
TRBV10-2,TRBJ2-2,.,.,TGCGCCAGCAGTGAGAGGCAGGGCGCCGGGGAGCTGTTTTTT,CASSERQGAGELFF
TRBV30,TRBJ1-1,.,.,TGTGCCTGGAGCCTCAGGGGCGCGAACACTGAAGCTTTCTTT,CAWSLRGANTEAFF
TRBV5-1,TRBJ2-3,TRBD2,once,TGCGCCAGCAGCTTGCAACTAGCGTCTAGCACAGATACGCAGTATTTT,CASSLQLASSTDTQYF
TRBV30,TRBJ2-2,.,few,TGTGCCTGGAGTACGGGACACGGAAACACCGGGGAGCTGTTTTTT,CAWSTGHGNTGELFF
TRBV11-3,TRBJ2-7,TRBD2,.,TGTGCCAGCAGCTTTAGCGGGAGCTCGACGGTCGAGCAGTACTTC,CASSFSGSSTVEQYF
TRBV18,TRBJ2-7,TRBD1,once,TGTGCCAGCTCTCCGCCGGGACAGGGATTTGGCGAGCAGTACTTC,CASSPPGQGFGEQYF
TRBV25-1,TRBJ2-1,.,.,TGTGCCAGCAGTGCCCTAAGCTTCGTCAATGAGCAGTTCTTC,CASSALSFVNEQFF
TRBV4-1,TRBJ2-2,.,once,TGCGCCAGCAGCCAGTCCCTCTACCCAGGGGAGCTGTTTTTT,CASSQSLYPGELFF
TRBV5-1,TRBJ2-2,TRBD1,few,TGCGCCAGCAGAGCGACAGGGGGCTTAACCGGGGAGCTGTTTTTT,CASRATGGLTGELFF
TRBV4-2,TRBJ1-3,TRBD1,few,TGTGCCAGCAGCCAACTCTCGACAGGGACCGGAAACACCATATATTTT,CASSQLSTGTGNTIYF
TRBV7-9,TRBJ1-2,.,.,TGTGCCAGCAGCTTAGACAGGTCGACGCGCTACACCTTC,CASSLDRSTRYTF
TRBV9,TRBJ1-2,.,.,TGTGCCAGCAGCGTAGAAGGACGGGGGATCTATGGCTACACCTTC,CASSVEGRGIYGYTF
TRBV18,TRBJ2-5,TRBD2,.,TGTGCCAGCTCACCACGCGGGGGTGGGGAGACCCAGTACTTC,CASSPRGGGETQYF
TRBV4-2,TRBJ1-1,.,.,TGTGCCAGCAGCCAAGATAACCACAGGGCTGCTTCTGAAGCTTTCTTT,CASSQDNHRAASEAFF
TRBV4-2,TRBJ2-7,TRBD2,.,TGTGCCAGCAGCCGACTTAGGACTAGCACTACCTACGAGCAGTACTTC,CASSRLRTSTTYEQYF
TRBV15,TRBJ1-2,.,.,TGTGCCACCAGCCCAGGGATGACGGACTATGGCTACACCTTC,CATSPGMTDYGYTF
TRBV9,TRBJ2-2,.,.,TGTGCCAGCAGCAACATGCCGGGACTCAACACCGGGGAGCTGTTTTTT,CASSNMPGLNTGELFF
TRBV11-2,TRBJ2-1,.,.,TGTGCCAGCACCTCCCTCGATCGGAGCTCCTACAATGAGCAGTTCTTC,CASTSLDRSSYNEQFF
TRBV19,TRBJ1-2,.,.,TGTGCCAGCGGAGGCTTACAGATCCTCTATGGCTACACCTTC,CASGGLQILYGYTF
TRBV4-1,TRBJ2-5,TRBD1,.,TGCGCCAGCAGCCGCGGACAGGGCCGCACGGAGACCCAGTACTTC,CASSRGQGRTETQYF
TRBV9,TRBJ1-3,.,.,TGTGCCAGCAGCCACGGGGGTCCTGGAAACACCATATATTTT,CASSHGGPGNTIYF
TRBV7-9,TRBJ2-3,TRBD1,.,TGTGCCAGCAGCTTAGGGACAGGGGGCGCAGATACGCAGTATTTT,CASSLGTGGADTQYF
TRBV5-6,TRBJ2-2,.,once,TGTGCCAGCAGCCCTGCACTGACAACCGTCGGGGAGCTGTTTTTT,CASSPALTTVGELFF
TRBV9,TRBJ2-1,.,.,TGTGCCAGCAGCGTAGACTACCCCTCCTACAATGAGCAGTTCTTC,CASSVDYPSYNEQFF
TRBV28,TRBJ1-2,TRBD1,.,TGTGCCAGCAGTTTGGAGGGGGCGCGGGGCTACACCTTC,CASSLEGARGYTF
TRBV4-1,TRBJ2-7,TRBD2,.,TGCGCCAGCAGCCAAGGTAGCGGGAGCTACGAGCAGTACTTC,CASSQGSGSYEQYF
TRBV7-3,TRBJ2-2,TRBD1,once,TGTGCCAGCAGCTACCGACAGGGGCCCGGGGAGCTGTTTTTT,CASSYRQGPGELFF
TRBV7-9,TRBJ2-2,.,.,TGTGCCAGCAGCTGGGAGATCGGGGAGCTGTTTTTT,CASSWEIGELFF
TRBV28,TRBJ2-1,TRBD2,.,TGTGCCAGCAGTTTAATCTCTAGCGGTCTCTCCTACAATGAGCAGTTCTTC,CASSLISSGLSYNEQFF
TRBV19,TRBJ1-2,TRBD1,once,TGTGCCAGTCGATGGGTACCAGAGACAGGGAACTATGGCTACACCTTC,CASRWVPETGNYGYTF
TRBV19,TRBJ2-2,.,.,TGTGCCAGTAGAGGCCTAGGGGCCGGGGAGCTGTTTTTT,CASRGLGAGELFF
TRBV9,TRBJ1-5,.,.,TGTGCCAGCAGCCCCAACCCCGGGGGTAATCAGCCCCAGCATTTT,CASSPNPGGNQPQHF
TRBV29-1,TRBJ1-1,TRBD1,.,TGCAGCGGTAACAGGGGGACTGAAGCTTTCTTT,CSGNRGTEAFF
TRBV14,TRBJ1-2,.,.,TGTGCCAGCAGCCCAGACAATCATCGTCGGGGCTACACCTTC,CASSPDNHRRGYTF
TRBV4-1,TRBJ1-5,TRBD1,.,TGCGCCAGCAGCCAAGATCCCCCCAGCAGGGGGCTGATCCAGCCCCAGCATTTT,CASSQDPPSRGLIQPQHF
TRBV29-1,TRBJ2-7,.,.,TGCAGCGTCCGACAGAGCCCTACCTACGAGCAGTACTTC,CSVRQSPTYEQYF
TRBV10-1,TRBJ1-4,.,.,TGCGCCAGCAGCGCAGGGGTGCGTGAAAAACTGTTTTTT,CASSAGVREKLFF
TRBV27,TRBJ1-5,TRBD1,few,TGTGCCAGCTCTTACTCCGGGACAGTTGAGGGCCAGCCCCAGCATTTT,CASSYSGTVEGQPQHF
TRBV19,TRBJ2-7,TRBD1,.,TGTGCCAGTAGATTACGGGACAGCTCCTACGAGCAGTACTTC,CASRLRDSSYEQYF
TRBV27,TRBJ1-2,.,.,TGTGCCAGCAGTTTAAAGGCAGGGGCTGGCTATGGCTACACCTTC,CASSLKAGAGYGYTF
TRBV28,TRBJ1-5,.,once,TGTGCCAGCAGTCTTTTGGGGCAACAGCCCCAGCATTTT,CASSLLGQQPQHF
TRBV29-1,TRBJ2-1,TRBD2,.,TGCAGCGCGCTACTAGCGGGAGTTTATTACAATGAGCAGTTCTTC,CSALLAGVYYNEQFF
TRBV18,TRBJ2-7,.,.,TGTGCCAGCTCACCGTCTGCGGTTTCTAGGGAGCAGTACTTC,CASSPSAVSREQYF
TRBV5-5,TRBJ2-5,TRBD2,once,TGTGCCAGCAGCAACAGCGGGGGGCAAGAGACCCAGTACTTC,CASSNSGGQETQYF
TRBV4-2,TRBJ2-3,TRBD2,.,TGTGCCAGCAGCCAAGACCGCGCGAGCGGGATAGGGTATTTT,CASSQDRASGIGYF
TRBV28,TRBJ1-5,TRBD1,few,TGTGCCAGCAGTTACAGGGGGCAGCCCCAGCATTTT,CASSYRGQPQHF
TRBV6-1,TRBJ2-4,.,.,TGTGCCAGCAGTGAATCGCGGGGTTGGGGAGCCAAAAACATTCAGTACTTC,CASSESRGWGAKNIQYF
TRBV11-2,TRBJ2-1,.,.,TGTGCCAGCAGCTTGAGTTTAGGTAGCGGTCACAATGAGCAGTTCTTC,CASSLSLGSGHNEQFF
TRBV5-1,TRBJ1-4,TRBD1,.,TGCGCCAGCAGCTTGGGACAGGGGCCTGAAAAACTGTTTTTT,CASSLGQGPEKLFF
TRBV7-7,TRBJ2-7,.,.,TGTGCTAGCAGCTTAGGGCCGGACTACGGGCAGTACTTC,CASSLGPDYGQYF
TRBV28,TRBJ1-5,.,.,TGTGCCAGCGGATTGCGGGGTGGGGACAATCAGCCCCAGCATTTT,CASGLRGGDNQPQHF
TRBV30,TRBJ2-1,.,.,TGTGCCTGGAGTATCTCAGGGATTAATGAGCAGTTCTTC,CAWSISGINEQFF
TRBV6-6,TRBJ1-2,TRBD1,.,TGTGCCAGCAGAGGACAGGGTTTGAACTATGGCTACACCTTC,CASRGQGLNYGYTF
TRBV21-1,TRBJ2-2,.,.,TGTGCCAGCCCTCCAGGACTTGCCGGGGAGCTGTTTTTT,CASPPGLAGELFF